Shown below are 7 T cell receptor beta chains from a single sample sequenced in a study of OX40 agonist ivuxolimab in advanced cancers. The protocol was immunoSEQ multiplex PCR, while the TCRdb copy is restricted to in-frame clones and leaves out a portion. The sample consists of around 70,000 clones, over 75% of them appearing once. The sample consisted of CD4+ or CD8+ T cells sorted from blood, taken in a trial of the OX40 agonist ivuxolimab. Receptors were obtained from an adult with an advanced solid tumor such as melanoma, head and neck, liver or kidney cancer.

This sequence joins TRBV6-1 and TRBJ1-2, with D possibly TRBD1 on 6 matching bases. CDR1 is MNHNS and CDR2 is SASEGT in the germline V gene. With 6 bases removed from V and 4 bases from J, the gap between germline ends came to 15 bases. The CDR3 extends over 14 amino acids. The CDR3 protein is CASREIRDTYGYTF. The CDR3 nucleotides read TGTGCCAGCAGGGAGATCCGGGACACCTATGGCTACACCTTC.

The chain is built from TRBV5-4 and TRBJ2-1; no clear D gene. Trimming stripped 2 bases from V and 7 bases from J, with 4 bases between. Per the germline V gene, CDR1 is SGHNT and CDR2 is YYREEE (reference sequence). The CDR3 runs 11 residues. CDR3 sequence reads: CASSFFNEQFF. CDR3 DNA sequence: TGTGCCAGCAGCTTCTTTAATGAGCAGTTCTTC.

This chain connects TRBV19 to TRBJ1-4, with D hard to call. This CDR3 spans 15 amino acids. In germline, CDR1 is LNHDA, CDR2 SQIVND (reference sequence). V gave up 5 bases and J gave up 8 bases, with 18 bases separating them. CDR3 residues: CASSLGGVPGEKLFF. In DNA, the CDR3 is TGTGCCAGTAGTCTCGGCGGGGTTCCCGGGGAAAAACTGTTTTTT.

The V call is TRBV5-3, the J call TRBJ1-1; unclear D gene. TRBV5-3 belongs to the ORF category, with a function that is uncertain. This CDR3 has 14 residues. With 6 bases removed from V and 5 bases from J, the gap between germline ends came to 17 bases. CDR3 protein: CARTPRARETEAFF. The CDR3, as DNA: TGTGCCAGAACCCCACGCGCCCGGGAGACTGAAGCTTTCTTT.

The genes are TRBV30 and TRBJ2-1, with 7 positions matching TRBD1. Germline trimming cut 3 bases from V and 5 bases from J; bases unmatched to any gene: 10. Looked up from germline, CDR1 is GTSNPN and CDR2 is SVGIG (reference sequence). This CDR3 spans 15 amino acids. The CDR3 protein is CAWRPRGGLHNEQFF. For the CDR3, the DNA is TGTGCCTGGAGGCCCCGAGGGGGCCTCCACAATGAGCAGTTCTTC.

CDR3 DNA sequence: TGTGCCAGCAGCGAGGGGCCCAGTTACAATGAGCAGTTCTTC. It yields the protein CASSEGPSYNEQFF. This rearrangement joins TRBV9 to TRBJ2-1; D is possibly TRBD1 (5 bases). CDR1 is SGDLS and CDR2 is YYNGEE in the germline V gene. The V and J ends lost 3 bases and 4 bases respectively, with 11 bases between them. The CDR3 runs to 14 residues. The variable domain in full, with the rest retrieved from reference TRBV9 and TRBJ2-1, is DSGVTQTPKHLITATGQRVTLRCSPRSGDLSVYWYQQSLDQGLQFLIQYYNGEERAKGNILERFSAQQFPDLHSELNLSSLELGDSALYFCASSEGPSYNEQFFGPGTRLTVL.

The rearrangement uses TRBV5-1 and TRBJ2-5; 7 bases are a match to TRBD2. CDR1 is SGHRS, CDR2 YFSETQ, per germline. CDR3 length equals 15 residues. Germline trimming cut 0 bases from V and 5 bases from J; bases unmatched to any gene: 7. The DNA for the CDR3 is TGCGCCAGCAGCTTGGGACTAGCTAGAGGGGAGACCCAGTACTTC. This translates into CASSLGLARGETQYF.